The subject of this entry is one T cell receptor (beta chain). Its cognate antigen is unknown. The sample is drawn from a study of T cell responses to AZD1222 COVID-19 vaccine. Study conclusions and caveats: Sampled repertoires all dated from after the peak T cell response. Unmutated variant regions are reportedly targeted by nearly half of spike-specific TCRs.

The CDR3 sequence is 12 residues long. Trimming stripped 4 bases from V and 4 bases from J, with 7 bases between. The V gene's germline CDR1 is LGHDT and CDR2 YNNKEL (reference sequence). The protocol was immunoSEQ multiplex PCR, while the TCRdb copy is restricted to in-frame clones and leaves out a portion. Of 150,000 to 200,000 clones listed, over 80% are singletons. The material was peripheral blood, obtained on day 0 of MenACWY control vaccination. The sequence came from an adult in good health. The rearrangement joins TRBV3-1 (or the pseudogene TRBV3-2) to TRBJ2-5, with D possibly matching TRBD2 (5 bases). CDR3 DNA: TGTGCCAGCAGCCTTCGGGGAGAGACCCAGTACTTC. Translated: CASSLRGETQYF.